One TCR beta chain is described in this entry. As yet, its antigen is unknown. The CDR3 extends over 15 amino acids. V was clipped by 7 bases and J by 4 bases, with 17 bases between them. The germline gives CDR1 MNHNS, CDR2 SASEGT. Libraries were prepared by immunoSEQ multiplex PCR; TCRdb keeps only in-frame clonotypes and omits some of them. The profile covers about 52,000 clones, with roughly 94% appearing a single time and 2.5% to 3% taken by the ten largest. These data are taken from a study of T cells after posttransplantation cyclophosphamide. Whole-study findings and limits: TRB clonality was highly associated with recipient CMV seropositivity and reactivation.

Material: PBMCs. The clonotype originates from a woman in her 30s in good health and a related stem cell transplant donor. The chain recombines TRBV6-1 with TRBJ1-5; TRBD1 is a possible D gene (6 bases). The CDR3 is CASMTGQTINQPQHF. DNA of the CDR3: TGTGCCAGCATGACCGGACAGACCATTAATCAGCCCCAGCATTTT.